This T cell receptor (beta chain) was obtained from a study of blood T cell repertoires in COVID-19. In the study overall: Specimens from acute and convalescent COVID-19 originated in the United States, Italy and Spain. T cells, B-cell-depleted T cells, or PBMCs provided the cDNA or gDNA that served as material.

CDR1 and CDR2 (germline): GTSNPN, SVGIG (reference sequence). CDR3 length: 14 amino acids. V gave up 2 bases and J gave up 3 bases, with 10 bases separating them. As handled by the study authors: Reference gene primer amplification yielded estimated nucleated cell counts. TCRdb's copy holds only in-frame clones and misses some; the assay was immunoSEQ multiplex PCR. That table gives V, J and clone size, and the DNA gave D and trimming. The sample includes tens of thousands of clones, just under 85% of them seen just once. This TCR was sampled from an older man with acute or convalescent COVID-19. The material sequenced was peripheral blood. V and J are TRBV30 and TRBJ2-2; tentatively, D is TRBD1 (6 bases). Here the CDR3 reads CAWSLDRYTGELFF. The CDR3 DNA follows: TGTGCCTGGAGTTTGGACAGATACACCGGGGAGCTGTTTTTT.